This is a list of T cell receptor beta chains from one sample in a study of regulatory T cells in long-lasting Graves disease. Using its own MiXCR run on the multiplex PCR reads, TCRdb lists one record per CDR3 protein. The sample includes a few hundred thousand distinct CDR3 sequences, roughly 20% of them seen just once. The material was peripheral blood mononuclear cells (PBMCs), obtained when the disease was refractory, from a patient treated with antithyroid drugs. The source is a woman in her 40s with Graves disease. The CDR3 runs from the conserved cysteine through the conserved F or W. D genes are given only for firm matches. Part of the rows lack a size; the others show once, few, many or a class for expanded clones.

j_call | v_call | clone_size | d_call | cdr3_nt | cdr3_aa
TRBJ1-1 | TRBV28 | many | NA | TGTGCCAGCAGTTTAAGGGGTCGGCGGATTGAAGCTTTCTTT | CASSLRGRRIEAFF
TRBJ2-7 | TRBV20-1 | many | TRBD1 | TGCAGTGCTAGAGATCCCGAGCGGACAGGGGAGCAGTACTTC | CSARDPERTGEQYF
TRBJ1-1 | TRBV6-5 | many | NA | TGTGCCAGCAGTTACTATTCCGGGGGGCTAGAGAACACTGAAGCTTTCTTT | CASSYYSGGLENTEAFF
TRBJ2-3 | TRBV6-1 | NA | NA | TGTGCCAGCAGTGGAAACTCACGGAGCACAGATACGCAGTATTTT | CASSGNSRSTDTQYF
TRBJ2-6 | TRBV28 | many | NA | TGTGCCAGCAGTCCACTCCTCGGGTGGGCAACACCCTCTGGGGCCAACGTCCTGACTTTC | CASSPLLGWATPSGANVLTF
TRBJ1-1 | TRBV5-1 | NA | NA | TGCGCCAGCAGCTTCTCCGGGACACCGAACACTGAAGCTTTCTTT | CASSFSGTPNTEAFF
TRBJ2-5 | TRBV29-1 | many | NA | TGCAGCGTTGGGTGGGCACAAGAGACCCAGTACTTC | CSVGWAQETQYF
TRBJ2-5 | TRBV6-1 | many | NA | TGTGCCAGCGCAAAAACCCAAGGCGGAGAGACCCAGTACTTC | CASAKTQGGETQYF
TRBJ2-2 | TRBV7-3 | NA | TRBD2 | TGTGCCAGCAGCCCCACCCCTCTAAGCGGGAGCTCAGGCGGGGAGCTGTTTTTT | CASSPTPLSGSSGGELFF
TRBJ1-1 | TRBV29-1 | many | NA | TGCAGCGTTGCGGGCCGGAACACTGAAGCTTTCTTT | CSVAGRNTEAFF
TRBJ2-6 | TRBV28 | many | NA | TGTGCCAGCAGTCCTCCGGTAGACTCTGGGGCCAACGTCCTGACTTTC | CASSPPVDSGANVLTF
TRBJ2-7 | TRBV5-1 | NA | NA | TGCGCCAGCAGCTGGCAGAACTCCTACGAGCAGTACTTC | CASSWQNSYEQYF
TRBJ2-5 | TRBV6-2/TRBV6-3 | few | TRBD2 | TGTGCCAGCAGTTACGGGTCAGCGGGAGGGTGGGAGACCCAGTACTTC | CASSYGSAGGWETQYF
TRBJ1-1 | TRBV6-1 | many | NA | TGTGCCAGCAGTCTTCTACCGGCCACTGAAGCTTTCTTT | CASSLLPATEAFF
TRBJ2-2 | TRBV13 | many | NA | TGTGCCAGCAGCTTTGAGGGGACCGGGGAGCTGTTTTTT | CASSFEGTGELFF
TRBJ2-5 | TRBV7-8 | many | TRBD2 | TGTGCCAGCAGCCCGGGTGGGGGGGGAGAGACCCAGTACTTC | CASSPGGGGETQYF
TRBJ2-7 | TRBV7-9 | many | TRBD1 | TGTGCCAGCAGCCGACAGGGTTACTACGAGCAGTACTTC | CASSRQGYYEQYF
TRBJ1-3 | TRBV20-1 | NA | TRBD1 | TGCAGTGCTAGACTCCAACCGGGACAGGGAATCTCTGGAAACACCATATATTTT | CSARLQPGQGISGNTIYF
TRBJ2-5 | TRBV20-1 | NA | TRBD2 | TGCAGTGCGACCGGGACTAGCGGGATAGCGGAGGAGACCCAGTACTTC | CSATGTSGIAEETQYF
TRBJ1-1 | TRBV28 | many | NA | TGTGCCAGCAGAGGCGAGGGGGACACTGAAGCTTTCTTT | CASRGEGDTEAFF
TRBJ2-7 | TRBV7-2 | many | TRBD1 | TGTGCCAGCAGCTCGGGACAGGGGATTCGCGAGCAGTACTTC | CASSSGQGIREQYF
TRBJ1-1 | TRBV28 | many | TRBD1 | TGTGCCAGCAGCGCCGGGACAGAGAAGAGTTGGAACACTGAAGCTTTCTTT | CASSAGTEKSWNTEAFF
TRBJ1-1 | TRBV19 | NA | TRBD1 | TGTGCCAGTACCTCTCTGGAGGGGGCCTGGACTGAAGCTTTCTTT | CASTSLEGAWTEAFF
TRBJ2-4 | TRBV12-3/TRBV12-4 | NA | NA | TGTGCCACCTCTGGGGGGATTTTAACCAAAAACATTCAGTACTTC | CATSGGILTKNIQYF
TRBJ2-3 | TRBV20-1 | NA | NA | TGCAGTGCGAGGGGGGGCATTGGCACAGATACGCAGTATTTT | CSARGGIGTDTQYF
TRBJ1-2 | TRBV10-3 | many | NA | TGTGCCATCACCGGGGACACTGACTATGGCTACACCTTC | CAITGDTDYGYTF
TRBJ2-7 | TRBV12-3/TRBV12-4 | many | NA | TGTGCCAGCAGCCGGGACCCTAGCTACGAGCAGTACTTC | CASSRDPSYEQYF
TRBJ2-7 | TRBV15 | NA | NA | TGTGCCACCAGCTCGGGCCCTTTCTACGAGCAGTACTTC | CATSSGPFYEQYF
TRBJ2-7 | TRBV28 | many | NA | TGTGCCAGCAGAGTCGGGAGCGGATACGAGCAGTACTTC | CASRVGSGYEQYF
TRBJ2-5 | TRBV11-2 | many | NA | TGTGCCAGCAGCTCTCTCACAGGGATGCAGACCCAGTACTTC | CASSSLTGMQTQYF
TRBJ1-1 | TRBV4-1 | few | NA | TGCGCCAGCAGCCAAGCGAGGACATCGGCGGGTGAAGCTTTCTTT | CASSQARTSAGEAFF
TRBJ2-7 | TRBV12-3/TRBV12-4 | many | NA | TGTGCCAGCAGTTCCCCGGGGGTCTACGAGCAGTACTTC | CASSSPGVYEQYF
TRBJ2-3 | TRBV28 | many | TRBD2 | TGTGCCAGCATTCAACTTAGAGGACTAGCGGGAGGGCCTCTATGGGCAGATACGCAGTATTTT | CASIQLRGLAGGPLWADTQYF
TRBJ1-1 | TRBV29-1 | many | NA | TGCAGCGTTCTCGGCCTACAGATGAACACTGAAGCTTTCTTT | CSVLGLQMNTEAFF
TRBJ1-1 | TRBV5-4 | NA | NA | TGTGCCAGCAGCTGGGACATTACGAACACTGAAGCTTTCTTT | CASSWDITNTEAFF
TRBJ1-3 | TRBV2 | few | NA | TGTGCCAGCAGTGAACAGGGGACATTCTCTGGAAACACCATATATTTT | CASSEQGTFSGNTIYF
TRBJ2-5 | TRBV2 | many | TRBD1 | TGTGCCAGCAGAGGACAGGGCCAAGAGACCCAGTACTTC | CASRGQGQETQYF
TRBJ2-2 | TRBV20-1 | many | NA | TGCAGTGCCCTCACCCAGCAGGGAACCGGGGAGCTGTTTTTT | CSALTQQGTGELFF
TRBJ2-7 | TRBV11-2 | many | TRBD2 | TGTGCCAGCAGCTCCCTCCAATCTAGCGGGAGATCCTACGAGCAGTACTTC | CASSSLQSSGRSYEQYF
TRBJ1-4 | TRBV5-6 | NA | NA | TGTGCCAGCAGCTTCCCGACAGCAGGGGAGGAAAAACTGTTTTTT | CASSFPTAGEEKLFF
TRBJ2-2 | TRBV27 | NA | NA | TGTGCCAGCAAGGTTCCCGGGGAGCTGTTTTTT | CASKVPGELFF
TRBJ2-1 | TRBV11-2 | NA | NA | TGTGCCAGCAGCCCTCCCGGGACCCGACCCTACAATGAGCAGTTCTTC | CASSPPGTRPYNEQFF
TRBJ2-5 | TRBV28 | many | TRBD2 | TGTGCCAGCAGCCGACTAGCGGGAGGTAGGGCCCAGTACTTC | CASSRLAGGRAQYF
TRBJ2-7 | TRBV28 | many | NA | TGTGCCAGCACCCTCCAGGGACAAGCCGGCTACGAGCAGTACTTC | CASTLQGQAGYEQYF
TRBJ1-5 | TRBV20-1 | many | NA | TGCAGTGCTAGAGATTTTGGGGCAAGCAATCAGCCCCAGCATTTT | CSARDFGASNQPQHF
TRBJ1-1 | TRBV28 | many | NA | TGTGCCAGCAGTTTGGACACGGGACATTACAACACTGAAGCTTTCTTT | CASSLDTGHYNTEAFF
TRBJ2-7 | TRBV27 | NA | TRBD2 | TGTGCCAGCAGTTCTTTAGCGGGAGGGCTCTACGAGCAGTACTTC | CASSSLAGGLYEQYF
TRBJ1-1 | TRBV29-1 | NA | NA | TGCAGCGTAGAATTTACAGGGAACACTGAAGCTTTCTTT | CSVEFTGNTEAFF
TRBJ1-1 | TRBV5-5 | NA | TRBD1 | TGTGCCAGCAGCTTGGTACCACAGGGGACTGAAGCTTTCTTT | CASSLVPQGTEAFF
TRBJ1-1 | TRBV7-8 | many | NA | TGTGCCAGCAGCCTTGGGGTGACGACTGAAGCTTTCTTT | CASSLGVTTEAFF
TRBJ1-1 | TRBV6-1 | few | NA | TGTGCCGTAGTGGTGAACACTGAAGCTTTCTTT | CAVVVNTEAFF
TRBJ2-3 | TRBV2 | few | NA | TGTGCCAGCAAAATGGGCAGGAGCACAGATACGCAGTATTTT | CASKMGRSTDTQYF
TRBJ2-1 | TRBV28 | few | NA | TGTGCCAGCAGTTCATCGGGACTCCGACGGAGTGAGCAGTTCTTC | CASSSSGLRRSEQFF
TRBJ2-7 | TRBV3-1 | few | NA | TGTGCCAGCAGCCAGGGGGGGGCCTCCTACGAGCAGTACTTC | CASSQGGASYEQYF